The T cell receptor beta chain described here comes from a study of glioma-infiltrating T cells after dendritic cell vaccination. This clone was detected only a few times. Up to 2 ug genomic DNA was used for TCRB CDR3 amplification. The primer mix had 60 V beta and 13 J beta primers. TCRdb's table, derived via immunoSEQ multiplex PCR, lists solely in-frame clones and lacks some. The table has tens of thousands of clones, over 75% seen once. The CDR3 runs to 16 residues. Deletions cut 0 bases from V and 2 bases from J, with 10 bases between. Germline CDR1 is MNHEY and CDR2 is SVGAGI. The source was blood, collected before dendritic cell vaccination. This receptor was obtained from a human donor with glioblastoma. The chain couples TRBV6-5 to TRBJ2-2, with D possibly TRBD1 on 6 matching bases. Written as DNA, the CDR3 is TGTGCCAGCAGTTACTCCGGACAGTCTAACACCGGGGAGCTGTTTTTT. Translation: CASSYSGQSNTGELFF.